This TCR beta chain came from a study of T-cell memory formation after mild COVID-19. As for the study in general: TCR clusters were mostly confined to one donor each. Overall study findings and caveats: Shrinking CD4+ clones resided mostly in CM and EM, and CD8+ ones in EMRA. Cross-reactive memory appears to have joined, as suggested by some responding clones showing up in pre-infection memory. Later expanders leaned CD4+, whereas day 15 to 85 contracting clones were balanced CD4/CD8.

Note on this clonotype: Its matching antigen is unknown.

TCRdb fed the 5' RACE reads into MiXCR, producing one record per CDR3 protein. The sample records 290,000 or so distinct CDR3 sequences, approximately 19% being singletons. Germline trimming cut 7 bases from V and 0 bases from J; bases unmatched to any gene: 12. Germline V gene data show CDR1 as SGHVS and CDR2 as FQNEAQ. The CDR3 covers 17 residues. The receptor's source is a man aged 18 to 29 who had mild COVID-19 (a few samples of this study predate the infection). Cell type and time point are not known. The specimen sequenced was PBMCs or a T cell subset sorted from them (not recorded which). The chain has TRBV7-8 and TRBJ2-1; 7 bases are a match to TRBD1. The CDR3, as DNA: TGTGCCAGCAACCCTGCACTAGGACAGGTCTCCTACAATGAGCAGTTCTTC. Its translation: CASNPALGQVSYNEQFF.